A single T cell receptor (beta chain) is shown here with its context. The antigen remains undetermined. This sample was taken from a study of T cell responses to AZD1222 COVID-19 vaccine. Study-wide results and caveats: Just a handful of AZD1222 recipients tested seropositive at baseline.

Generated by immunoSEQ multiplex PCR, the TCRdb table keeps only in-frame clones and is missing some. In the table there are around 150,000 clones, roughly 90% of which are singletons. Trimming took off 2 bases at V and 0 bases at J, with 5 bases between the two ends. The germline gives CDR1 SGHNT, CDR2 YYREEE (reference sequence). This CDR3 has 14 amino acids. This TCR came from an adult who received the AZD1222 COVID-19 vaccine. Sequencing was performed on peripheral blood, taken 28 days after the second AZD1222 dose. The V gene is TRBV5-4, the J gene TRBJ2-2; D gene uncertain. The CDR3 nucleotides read TGTGCCAGCAGCTTCCTAGCGAACACCGGGGAGCTGTTTTTT. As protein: CASSFLANTGELFF.